Following are 18 T cell receptor beta chains from one sample sequenced in a study of metastatic and nonmetastatic thyroid tumors. TCRdb re-processed the PCR reads through MiXCR. The profile covers about 40,000 clones, with around 17% appearing a single time and over 3.5% taken by the ten largest. Thyroid surgery was preceded by no treatment in any patient. The sequenced sample was blood. The receptors were gathered from a female donor with papillary thyroid cancer or a benign thyroid nodule (not recorded which). Some clones in this sample may be carry-over from other donors' samples.

This clone was observed a few times. This chain connects TRBV28 to TRBJ2-1, with D perhaps matching TRBD1 or TRBD2 (6 bases each). The CDR3 runs to 14 residues. The V end was cut by 8 bases, the J end by 2 bases, with 13 bases between. In germline, CDR1 is MDHEN, CDR2 SYDVKM. The chain's CDR3 is CASGGGGPYNEQFF. CDR3 DNA sequence: TGTGCCAGCGGAGGTGGGGGGCCCTACAATGAGCAGTTCTTC.

This clone was recorded many times. Distinct nucleotide sequences in the sample also encode this CDR3. V is TRBV24-1 and J is TRBJ1-5; D might be TRBD1 (6 bases). Germline values: CDR1 KGHDR, CDR2 SFDVKD. The V end was cut by 3 bases, the J end by 5 bases, with 10 bases between. The CDR3 totals 14 residues. In DNA, the CDR3 is TGTGCCACCAGTGATGGACAGCAACATCAGCCCCAGCATTTT. Its translation is CATSDGQQHQPQHF.

Many counts were recorded for this clone. The chain carries TRBV15 and TRBJ1-5; the D is unclear. The germline V and J ends were trimmed by 0 bases and 0 bases, with 15 bases remaining between them. CDR3 length: 18 amino acids. The germline CDR1 and CDR2 sequences are LNHNV and YYDKDF (reference sequence). CDR3 sequence: CATSRDSLGRYSNQPQHF. DNA of the CDR3: TGTGCCACCAGCAGAGATTCTCTAGGGAGATATAGCAATCAGCCCCAGCATTTT.

This clone was detected ten times or more. The chain couples TRBV29-1 to TRBJ2-7, with 7 bases aligning to TRBD1. Germline-derived CDR1 and CDR2 are SQVTM and ANQGSEA. The V gene end was trimmed by 5 bases and the J gene end by 5 bases; junction bases not matched to a gene: 6. The length of the CDR3 is 12 residues. CDR3 amino acids: CSVSSTGDEQYF. CDR3 in DNA: TGCAGCGTTTCTTCCACAGGGGACGAGCAGTACTTC.

The chain carries TRBV6-1 and TRBJ2-2; D ambiguous. Per the germline V gene, CDR1 is MNHNS and CDR2 is SASEGT. Trimming shortened V by 6 bases and J by 4 bases, and 9 bases separated the two germline ends. This CDR3 has 13 amino acids. The CDR3 nucleotides are TGTGCCAGCAGCTTAGATTTCACCGGGGAGCTGTTTTTT. This sequence encodes CASSLDFTGELFF.

This clone has a count of ten or more. The V call is TRBV28, the J call TRBJ1-2; D is possibly TRBD1 (5 bases). Germline CDR1 is MDHEN and CDR2 is SYDVKM. V lost 5 bases, J lost 2 bases, and 18 bases lay in between. The CDR3 runs to 16 residues. CDR3 loop: CASSPPPPRGNYGYTF. Written as DNA, the CDR3 is TGTGCCAGCAGTCCCCCCCCCCCGCGGGGCAACTATGGCTACACCTTC.

This clone has just a few counts. Just one base apart from a much larger clone, this may be a read error. Other DNA sequences of this sample code for an identical CDR3. The chain combines TRBV29-1 with TRBJ2-1, with TRBD2 identical over 7 bases. The germline V gene has CDR1 SQVTM and CDR2 ANQGSEA. This CDR3 contains 13 residues. Trimming at V came to 1 base and at J to 10 bases, leaving 7 bases not matched to a gene. The CDR3 reads CSVEGAGPGEQFF. The CDR3, as DNA: TGCAGCGTTGAAGGAGCGGGGCCTGGGGAGCAGTTCTTC.

Comment on this clone: A clone one base away is much larger, so this may be a read error. The chain uses TRBV20-1 and TRBJ1-1; TRBD1 aligns across 8 bases. Per the germline V gene, CDR1 is DFQATT and CDR2 is SNEGSKA (reference sequence). The CDR3 is made up of 15 amino acids. DNA for the CDR3: TGCAGTGCTAGAGAGGACGGACAGGGATTGACTGAAGCCTTCTTT. Its translation: CSAREDGQGLTEAFF.

The V call is TRBV11-1, the J call TRBJ1-6; a possible D gene is TRBD1 (5 bases). Germline CDR1 reads SGHAT; CDR2 reads FQDESV (reference sequence). The CDR3 extends over 17 amino acids. The ends were cut back, 4 bases at V and 1 base at J, with 14 bases in the middle. The CDR3 loop is CASSSKGLPSYNSPLHF. The CDR3 region has the DNA TGTGCCAGCAGCTCCAAGGGGTTGCCGTCCTATAATTCACCCCTCCACTTT. Full variable domain (outside the CDR3, taken from reference TRBV11-1 and TRBJ1-6): EAEVAQSPRYKITEKSQAVAFWCDPISGHATLYWYRQILGQGPELLVQFQDESVVDDSQLPKDRFSAERLKGVDSTLKIQPAELGDSAMYLCASSSKGLPSYNSPLHFGNGTRLTVT.

CDR3 in DNA: TGTGCCAGCAGCACCGGGACAGCTAGCAATCAGCCCCAGCATTTT. Protein sequence: CASSTGTASNQPQHF. The chain has TRBV7-9 and TRBJ1-5, with TRBD1 identical over 7 bases. The V segment lost 5 bases and the J segment 0 bases; nucleotides outside the gene matches: 4. The V gene's germline CDR1 is SEHNR and CDR2 FQNEAQ (reference sequence). The CDR3 is 15 amino acids.

This clone has a count of ten or more. This rearrangement joins TRBV5-1 to TRBJ1-1; D perhaps matches TRBD1 (5 bases). V lost 1 base to trimming and J lost 8 bases, with 9 bases between them. Germline V CDR1 and CDR2: SGHRS, YFSETQ. This CDR3 is 12 amino acids long. This chain's CDR3 is CASSLTWGEAFF. For the CDR3, the DNA is TGCGCCAGCAGCTTGACGTGGGGGGAAGCTTTCTTT.

V usage is TRBV18 and J usage is TRBJ1-1; 8 positions agree with TRBD1. Germline CDR1 KGHSH, CDR2 LQKENI. The CDR3 spans 13 residues. V was pared by 4 bases and J by 6 bases, with 4 bases of the junction left unmatched. CDR3: CASSLGQGPEAFF. CDR3 bases: TGTGCCAGCTCACTCGGACAGGGCCCTGAAGCTTTCTTT.

Ten or more counts support this clone. CDR3 region: CASSRGLGEAFF. CDR3 DNA sequence: TGTGCCAGCAGCAGGGGGCTCGGTGAAGCTTTCTTT. The chain is built from TRBV28 and TRBJ1-1; 8 nucleotides line up with TRBD1. Germline V lookup: CDR1 MDHEN, CDR2 SYDVKM. Unmatched junction bases numbered 4, after V lost 6 bases and J lost 7 bases. This CDR3 is 12 amino acids long.

This clone was detected many times. V is TRBV20-1 and J is TRBJ1-1, with D unclear. The CDR3 contains 11 residues. Germline V CDR1 and CDR2: DFQATT, SNEGSKA (reference sequence). V was pared by 3 bases and J by 5 bases, with 7 bases between. CDR3 protein: CSASRGTEAFF. The CDR3, as DNA: TGCAGTGCTAGCCGCGGGACTGAAGCTTTCTTT.

This clone turned up a few times. A read error is possible here, since a much larger clone lies one base away. The chain uses TRBV6-4 and TRBJ2-2; 7 bases map to TRBD1. Germline loops: CDR1 MRHNA, CDR2 SNTAGT. The CDR3 has 15 amino acids. CDR3 sequence: CAGSPAQGYTGELFF. CDR3 DNA sequence: TGTGCCGGCAGCCCCGCACAGGGGTACACCGGGGAGCTGTTTTTT.

This clone was detected ten times or more. The chain links TRBV20-1 to TRBJ2-3, with a tentative D call TRBD2 (6 bases). This CDR3 has 16 amino acids. V lost 2 bases and J lost 2, with 17 bases in between. Germline CDR1 and CDR2: DFQATT and SNEGSKA (reference sequence). The CDR3: CSARPGLAIYTDTQYF. The CDR3 nucleotides are TGCAGTGCTAGACCCGGGCTAGCGATATACACAGATACGCAGTATTTT.

In its sample, this clone was seen a few times. The genes are TRBV28 and TRBJ2-7; the D is unclear. This CDR3 spans 15 amino acids. The germline gives CDR1 MDHEN, CDR2 SYDVKM. Trimming took 6 bases from V and 0 from J, leaving 15 bases between them. The CDR3 sequence: CASRLPHGISYEQYF. In DNA form, the CDR3 reads TGTGCCAGCAGACTCCCTCACGGAATCTCCTACGAGCAGTACTTC.

This clone was seen many times. The V call is TRBV6-1, the J call TRBJ2-7; unclear D gene. CDR3 length: 13 residues. Per the germline V gene, CDR1 is MNHNS and CDR2 is SASEGT. V was cut by 6 bases and J by 2 bases, with 11 bases left in between. Here the CDR3 DNA reads TGTGCCAGCAGACCTGGATCTACCTACGAGCAGTACTTC. Translating it yields CASRPGSTYEQYF.